Following are 3 T cell receptor beta chains from one sample sequenced in a study of cytomegalovirus exposure and HLA in healthy donors. It was with 60 Vbeta and 13 Jbeta primers that the PCR ran. Data came from immunoSEQ multiplex PCR; TCRdb stores just in-frame clones and leaves some out. The listing contains some 82,000 clones. Sequencing was done on a sample of PBMCs. All receptors derive from a woman between 25 and 40 years old in good health and CMV-seronegative.

The chain links TRBV5-4 to TRBJ2-5; the match to TRBD1 covers 8 bases. The trim removed 5 bases at V and 4 bases at J, leaving 10 bases unmatched. This CDR3 is 15 amino acids long. Germline values: CDR1 SGHNT, CDR2 YYREEE (reference sequence). CDR3 coding DNA: TGTGCCAGCAGTCCCGGCGACAGGGGCCGAGAGACCCAGTACTTC. This sequence encodes CASSPGDRGRETQYF.

The gene calls are TRBV7-9 and TRBJ2-7, with 7 bases that match TRBD1. With V trimmed by 5 bases and J by 4 bases, 5 bases remained unmatched. Germline V gene lookup returns CDR1 SEHNR and CDR2 FQNEAQ (reference sequence). The CDR3 extends over 13 amino acids. The CDR3 region is CASSLRDSYEQYF. The CDR3 DNA reads as TGTGCCAGCAGCCTCCGGGACAGTTACGAGCAGTACTTC.

The chain joins TRBV6-5 to TRBJ1-1; a weak D match, TRBD1 (5 bases). The CDR3 totals 13 residues. With 7 bases removed from V and 6 bases from J, the gap between germline ends came to 15 bases. Germline CDR1 MNHEY, CDR2 SVGAGI. The CDR3 bases are TGTGCCAGCATTTCAACCGGGGGTTCTGAAGCTTTCTTT. It translates to CASISTGGSEAFF.